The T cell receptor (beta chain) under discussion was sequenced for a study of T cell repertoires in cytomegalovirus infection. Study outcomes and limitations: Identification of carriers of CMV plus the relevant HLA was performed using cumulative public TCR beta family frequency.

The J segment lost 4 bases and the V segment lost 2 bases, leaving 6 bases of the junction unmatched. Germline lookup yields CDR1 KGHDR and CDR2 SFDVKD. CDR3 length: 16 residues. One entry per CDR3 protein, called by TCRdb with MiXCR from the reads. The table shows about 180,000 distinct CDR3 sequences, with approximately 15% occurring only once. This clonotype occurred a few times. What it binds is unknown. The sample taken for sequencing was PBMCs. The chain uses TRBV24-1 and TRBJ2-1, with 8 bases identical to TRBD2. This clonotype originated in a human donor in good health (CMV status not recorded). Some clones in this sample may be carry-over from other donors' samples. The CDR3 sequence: CATSDSSGGSYNEQFF. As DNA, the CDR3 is TGTGCCACCAGTGATTCAAGCGGGGGATCGTACAATGAGCAGTTCTTC.